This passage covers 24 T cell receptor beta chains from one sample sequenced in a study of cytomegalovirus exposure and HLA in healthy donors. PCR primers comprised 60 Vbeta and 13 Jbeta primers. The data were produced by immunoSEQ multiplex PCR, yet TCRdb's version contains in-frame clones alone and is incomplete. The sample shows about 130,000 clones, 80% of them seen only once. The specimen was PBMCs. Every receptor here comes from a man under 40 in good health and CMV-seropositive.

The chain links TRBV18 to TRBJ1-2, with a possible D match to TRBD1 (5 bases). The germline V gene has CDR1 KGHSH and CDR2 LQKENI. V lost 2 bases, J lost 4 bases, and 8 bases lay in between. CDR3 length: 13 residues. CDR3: CASSPEQAYGYTF. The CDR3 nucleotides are TGTGCCAGCTCACCAGAACAGGCCTATGGCTACACCTTC.

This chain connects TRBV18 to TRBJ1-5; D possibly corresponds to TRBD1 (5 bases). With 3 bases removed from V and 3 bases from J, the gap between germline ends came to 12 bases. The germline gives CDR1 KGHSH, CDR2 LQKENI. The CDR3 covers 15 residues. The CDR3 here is CASSPSTGDNQPQHF. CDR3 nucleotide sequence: TGTGCCAGCTCACCGAGTACAGGAGACAATCAGCCCCAGCATTTT.

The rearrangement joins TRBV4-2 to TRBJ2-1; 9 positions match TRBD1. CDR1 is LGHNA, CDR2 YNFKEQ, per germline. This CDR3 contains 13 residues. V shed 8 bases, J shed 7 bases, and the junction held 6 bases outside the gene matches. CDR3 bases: TGTGCCAGCCAAGGACAGGGGAGGAATGAGCAGTTCTTC. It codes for CASQGQGRNEQFF.

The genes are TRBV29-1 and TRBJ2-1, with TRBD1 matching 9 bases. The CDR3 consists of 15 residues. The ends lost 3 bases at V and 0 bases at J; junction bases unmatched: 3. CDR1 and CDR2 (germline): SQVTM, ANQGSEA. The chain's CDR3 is CSVDTGGGSYNEQFF. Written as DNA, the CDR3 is TGCAGCGTTGACACAGGGGGCGGCTCCTACAATGAGCAGTTCTTC.

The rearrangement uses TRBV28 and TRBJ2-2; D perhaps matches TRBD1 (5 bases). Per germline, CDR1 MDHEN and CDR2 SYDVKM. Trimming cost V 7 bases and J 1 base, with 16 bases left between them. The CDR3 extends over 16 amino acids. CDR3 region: CASNQLDTLNTGELFF. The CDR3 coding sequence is TGTGCCAGCAATCAATTGGACACGTTGAACACCGGGGAGCTGTTTTTT.

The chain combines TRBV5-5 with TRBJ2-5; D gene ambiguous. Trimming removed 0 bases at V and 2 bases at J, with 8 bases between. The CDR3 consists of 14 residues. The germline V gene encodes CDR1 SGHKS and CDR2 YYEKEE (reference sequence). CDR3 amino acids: CASSLDRVQETQYF. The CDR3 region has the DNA TGTGCCAGCAGCTTGGACAGAGTTCAAGAGACCCAGTACTTC.

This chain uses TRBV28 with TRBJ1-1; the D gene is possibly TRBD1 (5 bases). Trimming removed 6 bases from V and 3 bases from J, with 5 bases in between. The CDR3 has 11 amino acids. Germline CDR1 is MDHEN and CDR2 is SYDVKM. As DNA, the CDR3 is TGTGCCAGCAGAGGGGACACTGAAGCTTTCTTT. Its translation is CASRGDTEAFF.

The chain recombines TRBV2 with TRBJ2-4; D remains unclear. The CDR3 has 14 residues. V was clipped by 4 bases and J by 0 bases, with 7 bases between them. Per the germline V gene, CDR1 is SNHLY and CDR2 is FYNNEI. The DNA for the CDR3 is TGTGCCAGCAGTGGCGAAGTAGCCAAAAACATTCAGTACTTC. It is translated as CASSGEVAKNIQYF.

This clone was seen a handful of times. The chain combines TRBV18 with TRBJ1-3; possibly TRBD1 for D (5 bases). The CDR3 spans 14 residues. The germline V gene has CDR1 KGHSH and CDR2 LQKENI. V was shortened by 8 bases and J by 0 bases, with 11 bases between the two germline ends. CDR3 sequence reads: CASDDSVSGNTIYF. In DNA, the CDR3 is TGTGCCAGCGACGACAGCGTCTCTGGAAACACCATATATTTT.

In nucleotides, the CDR3 is TGTGCCAGCAGCTTCCAGGGGGCGCCCGGAAACATTCAGTACTTC. It encodes CASSFQGAPGNIQYF. This chain connects TRBV7-2 to TRBJ2-4; 8 nucleotides match TRBD1. The germline V gene encodes CDR1 SGHTA and CDR2 FQGNSA. The trim removed 3 bases at V and 6 bases at J, leaving 7 bases unmatched. The CDR3 has 15 amino acids.

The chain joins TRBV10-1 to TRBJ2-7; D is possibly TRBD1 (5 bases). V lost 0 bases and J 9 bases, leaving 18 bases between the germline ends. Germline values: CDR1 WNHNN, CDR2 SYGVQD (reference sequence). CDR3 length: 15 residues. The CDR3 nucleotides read TGCGCCAGCAGTGAGTCGGGGCGGCAACACGACGGGCAGTACTTC. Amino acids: CASSESGRQHDGQYF.

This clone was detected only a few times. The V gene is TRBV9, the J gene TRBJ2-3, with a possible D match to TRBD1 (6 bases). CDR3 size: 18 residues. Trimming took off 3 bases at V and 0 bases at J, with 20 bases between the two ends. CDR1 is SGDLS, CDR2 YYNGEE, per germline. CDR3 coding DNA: TGTGCCAGCAGCGCGGGACATCTCCTAAGAACTAGCACAGATACGCAGTATTTT. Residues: CASSAGHLLRTSTDTQYF. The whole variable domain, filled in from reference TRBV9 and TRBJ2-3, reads DSGVTQTPKHLITATGQRVTLRCSPRSGDLSVYWYQQSLDQGLQFLIQYYNGEERAKGNILERFSAQQFPDLHSELNLSSLELGDSALYFCASSAGHLLRTSTDTQYFGPGTRLTVL.

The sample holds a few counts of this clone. The CDR3 nucleotides read TGTGCCAGCAGCATCAATTGGTGGGAGGGAAGAGGTACTGAAGCTTTCTTT. It specifies CASSINWWEGRGTEAFF. The chain has TRBV16 and TRBJ1-1; D remains ambiguous. The CDR3 length is 17 residues. The germline V and J ends were trimmed by 5 bases and 5 bases, with 24 bases remaining between them. Germline V lookup: CDR1 KGHSY, CDR2 FQNENV.

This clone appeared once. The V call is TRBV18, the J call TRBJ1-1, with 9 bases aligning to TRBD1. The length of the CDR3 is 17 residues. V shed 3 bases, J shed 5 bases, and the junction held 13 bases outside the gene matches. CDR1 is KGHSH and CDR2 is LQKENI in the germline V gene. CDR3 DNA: TGTGCCAGCTCACCTCCGGGACAGGGAGGGATTAGGACTGAAGCTTTCTTT. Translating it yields CASSPPGQGGIRTEAFF.

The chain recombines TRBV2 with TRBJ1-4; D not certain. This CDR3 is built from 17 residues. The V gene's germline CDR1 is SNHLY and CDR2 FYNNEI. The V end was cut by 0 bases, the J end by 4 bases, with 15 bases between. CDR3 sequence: CASSEASGGQLNEKLFF. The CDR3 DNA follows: TGTGCCAGCAGTGAAGCTTCGGGAGGGCAGCTTAATGAAAAACTGTTTTTT. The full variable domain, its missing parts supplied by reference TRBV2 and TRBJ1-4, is EPEVTQTPSHQVTQMGQEVILRCVPISNHLYFYWYRQILGQKVEFLVSFYNNEISEKSEIFDDQFSVERPDGSNFTLKIRSTKLEDSAMYFCASSEASGGQLNEKLFFGSGTQLSVL.

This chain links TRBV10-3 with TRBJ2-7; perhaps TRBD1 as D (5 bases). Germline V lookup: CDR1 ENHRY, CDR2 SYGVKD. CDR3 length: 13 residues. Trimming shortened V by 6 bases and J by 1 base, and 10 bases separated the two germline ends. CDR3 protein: CAISPDTSYEQYF. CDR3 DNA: TGTGCCATCAGCCCGGACACTTCCTACGAGCAGTACTTC.

In nucleotides, the CDR3 is TGTGCCTGGCGGGGGGCGTTCAGTCAGCCCCAGCATTTT. Protein product: CAWRGAFSQPQHF. The rearrangement links TRBV30 to TRBJ1-5; D is perhaps TRBD1 (6 bases). The CDR3 loop spans 13 amino acids. V was clipped by 5 bases and J by 6 bases, with 14 bases between them. CDR1 and CDR2 (germline): GTSNPN, SVGIG (reference sequence).

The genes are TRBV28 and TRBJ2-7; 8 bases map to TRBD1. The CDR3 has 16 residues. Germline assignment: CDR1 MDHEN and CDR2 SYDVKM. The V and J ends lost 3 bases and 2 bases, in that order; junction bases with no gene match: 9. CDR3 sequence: CASSFTGTGTTYEQYF. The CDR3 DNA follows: TGTGCCAGCAGTTTCACCGGGACAGGAACTACCTACGAGCAGTACTTC. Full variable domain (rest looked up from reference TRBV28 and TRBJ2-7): DVKVTQSSRYLVKRTGEKVFLECVQDMDHENMFWYRQDPGLGLRLIYFSYDVKMKEKGDIPEGYSVSREKKERFSLILESASTNQTSMYLCASSFTGTGTTYEQYFGPGTRLTVT.

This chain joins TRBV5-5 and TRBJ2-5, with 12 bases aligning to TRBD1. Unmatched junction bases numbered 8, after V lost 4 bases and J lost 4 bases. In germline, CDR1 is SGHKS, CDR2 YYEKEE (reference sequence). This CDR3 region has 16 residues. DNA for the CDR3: TGTGCCAGCAGCCTCCGGGACAGGGGGCGCATAGAGACCCAGTACTTC. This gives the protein CASSLRDRGRIETQYF. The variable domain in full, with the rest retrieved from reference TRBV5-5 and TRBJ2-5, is DAGVTQSPTHLIKTRGQQVTLRCSPISGHKSVSWYQQVLGQGPQFIFQYYEKEERGRGNFPDRFSARQFPNYSSELNVNALLLGDSALYLCASSLRDRGRIETQYFGPGTRLLVL.

CDR3 protein: CASSIQGQQETQYF. DNA for the CDR3: TGCGCCAGCAGCATACAGGGACAGCAAGAGACCCAGTACTTC. The rearrangement joins TRBV5-1 to TRBJ2-5; TRBD1 agrees at 7 bases. The CDR3 covers 14 residues. The J segment lost 2 bases and the V segment lost 4 bases, leaving 5 bases of the junction unmatched. Germline lookup yields CDR1 SGHRS and CDR2 YFSETQ.

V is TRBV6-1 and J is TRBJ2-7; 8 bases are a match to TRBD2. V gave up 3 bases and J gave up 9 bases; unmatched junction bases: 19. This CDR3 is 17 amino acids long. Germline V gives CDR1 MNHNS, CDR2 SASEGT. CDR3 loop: CASSDPSLSEPREVQYF. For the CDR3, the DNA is TGTGCCAGCAGTGATCCCTCCCTTTCCGAGCCGCGGGAGGTGCAGTACTTC.

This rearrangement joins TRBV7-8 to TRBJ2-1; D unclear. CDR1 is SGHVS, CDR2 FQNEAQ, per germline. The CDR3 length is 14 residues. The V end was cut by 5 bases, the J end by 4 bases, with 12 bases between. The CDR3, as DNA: TGTGCCAGCAGCACCCGTAGAGGTTACAATGAGCAGTTCTTC. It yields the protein CASSTRRGYNEQFF.

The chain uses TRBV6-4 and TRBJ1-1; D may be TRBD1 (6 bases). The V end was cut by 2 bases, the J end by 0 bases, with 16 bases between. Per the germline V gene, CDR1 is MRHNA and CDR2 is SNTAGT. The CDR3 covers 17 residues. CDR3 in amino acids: CASSDPHRELMNTEAFF. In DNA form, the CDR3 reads TGTGCCAGCAGTGACCCTCACAGGGAACTTATGAACACTGAAGCTTTCTTT.

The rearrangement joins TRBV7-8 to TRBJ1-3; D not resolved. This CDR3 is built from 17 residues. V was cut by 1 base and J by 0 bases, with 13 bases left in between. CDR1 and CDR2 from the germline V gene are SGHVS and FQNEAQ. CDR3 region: CASSLVAPGSSGNTIYF. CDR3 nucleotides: TGTGCCAGCAGCTTAGTAGCGCCGGGGAGCTCTGGAAACACCATATATTTT.